This T cell receptor (beta chain) stems from a study of molecular identifiers for immune sequencing clone quantification. Previously published methods and listed TCR primers were used for the bulk TCR libraries. TCRdb fed the PCR reads into MiXCR, producing one record per CDR3 protein. The sample holds around 480,000 distinct CDR3 sequences, around a fifth seen once. Sorting defined naive CD8 T cells as CD8+CD4-CCR7+CD45RA+. As for this clonotype: What it binds is unknown. With a much larger clone just one base away, this may be a read error.

Findings and caveats of the study: Over 97% of effector molecules, yet under 1% of naive-cell molecules, were held by clones above 20 RNA copies.

Between the trimmed V and J ends, which lost 2 bases and 7 bases, there was a span of 15 bases. Germline assignment: CDR1 MNHEY and CDR2 SMNVEV (reference sequence). CDR3 length equals 15 residues. The receptor comes from a human donor in good health. Some libraries in this study had Jurkat cell RNA spiked in. The sequenced sample was naive CD8+ T cells from blood, with Jurkat cell RNA spiked in. Subset in this sample: FACS-sorted CD8+CD4-CCR7+CD45RA+ naive T cells. V gene TRBV27 combines with J gene TRBJ1-5; TRBD1 might be the D (6 bases). The CDR3 reads CASSLGGGGEQPQHF. CDR3 nucleotide sequence: TGTGCCAGCAGTTTAGGGGGGGGCGGGGAACAGCCCCAGCATTTT.